This paragraph covers one T cell receptor beta chain sequence. No antigen is known for it. No base quality values were provided; no much bigger clone lies one nucleotide off. Library method: the immunoSEQ multiplex PCR assay. TCRdb mirrors the immuneACCESS table, restricted to in-frame sequences. Some clones are absent from its copies; in checked studies, under half trace to an unresolved V gene, and the reason for the others is unknown. Present in this sample are 80,000 or so clones, just over 90% of which were seen just once. The ten largest clones capture 2.6% of the sample. The CDR3 measures 15 amino acids from cysteine to phenylalanine. Only the CDR3 portion is preserved as DNA: 45 bases, with reading frame beginning at the first base. CDR1 and CDR2 are read off the germline V gene as SGHVS and FQNEAQ. After removal of 1 base from V and 4 bases from J, the junction retains 2 bases not matched to a gene.

This entry belongs to a study of T cell changes during pregnancy in multiple sclerosis (dated by TCRdb to between 2018 and 2021). Background on the whole study: Changes in the T cell repertoire over the course of pregnancy were examined in this study in women with multiple sclerosis.

The sequence was obtained from a female donor with multiple sclerosis, enrolled in a pregnancy study. In this chain, TRBV7-8 is recombined with TRBJ2-2; 8 bases in between match TRBD1. The sample consisted of peripheral blood, taken before pregnancy. The CDR3: CASSLVGQGTGELFF. The DNA reads TGTGCCAGCAGCTTAGTCGGACAGGGCACCGGGGAGCTGTTTTTT.